One sample yielded the 28 T cell receptor beta chains listed below, sequenced in a study of cytomegalovirus exposure and HLA in healthy donors (dated by TCRdb to 2015 to 2018). The method behind the library was the immunoSEQ multiplex PCR assay. The multiplex PCR relied on a mix of 60 forward primers for TCR Vbeta segments and 13 reverse primers for TCR Jbeta segments. Sourced from immuneACCESS, this table was stored by TCRdb with only in-frame sequences that have V and J called. A share of the clones is absent; for the studies checked, an unresolved V gene accounts for under half, and the remainder has no known explanation. The table held for this sample gives approximately 100,000 clones. The ten largest make up roughly 3.5% of the sample. What was sequenced was PBMCs. The receptors were sampled from a man between 40 and 49 years old in good health and CMV-seronegative.

The chain has TRBV2 and TRBJ1-1; TRBD1 matches 9 bases. There are 12 residues in the CDR3. V lost 9 bases to trimming and J lost 6 bases; unmatched junction nucleotides: 5. In germline, CDR1 is SNHLY, CDR2 FYNNEI. CDR3 region: CASGDRDPEAFF. DNA of the CDR3: TGTGCCAGTGGGGACAGGGACCCTGAAGCTTTCTTT.

The chain links TRBV5-4 to TRBJ2-7; the match to TRBD2 covers 8 bases. Germline CDR1 reads SGHNT; CDR2 reads YYREEE (reference sequence). The CDR3 consists of 15 residues. The trim removed 2 bases at V and 3 bases at J, leaving 7 bases unmatched. The chain's CDR3 is CASSFAGGGIYEQYF. In DNA form, the CDR3 reads TGTGCCAGCAGCTTCGCGGGAGGTGGGATCTACGAGCAGTACTTC.

The J gene is TRBJ2-7, the V gene TRBV7-2; 9 nucleotides match TRBD2. V lost 5 bases, J lost 2 bases, and 4 bases stayed unmatched. This CDR3 comprises 14 residues. Germline V gives CDR1 SGHTA, CDR2 FQGNSA. The CDR3 protein is CASSPSGKPYEQYF. The CDR3, as DNA: TGTGCCAGCAGCCCTAGCGGGAAACCCTACGAGCAGTACTTC.

The chain joins TRBV10-2 to TRBJ1-5; TRBD1 agrees at 12 bases. The CDR3 runs 16 residues. J was trimmed by 11 bases and V by 0 bases; bases with no gene match: 8. The V gene's germline CDR1 is WSHSY and CDR2 SAAADI. The CDR3 sequence is CASSESGTGGPGAQHF. As DNA, the CDR3 is TGCGCCAGCAGTGAGTCGGGGACAGGGGGCCCCGGGGCCCAGCATTTT.

This sequence joins TRBV7-6 and TRBJ1-6; the D gene is possibly TRBD1 (6 bases). The V and J ends lost 4 bases and 8 bases respectively, with 18 bases between them. The germline V gene encodes CDR1 SGHVS and CDR2 FNYEAQ. The CDR3 covers 16 residues. DNA of the CDR3: TGTGCCAGCAGCTCTCGCCAGGGGCTGGATGATTCACCCCTCCACTTT. This codes for CASSSRQGLDDSPLHF.

The chain recombines TRBV6-6 with TRBJ1-2; possible D gene TRBD1, 6 bases. The CDR3 sequence is 14 residues long. V lost 7 bases to trimming and J lost 7 bases, with 19 bases between them. Germline V gene data show CDR1 as MNHNY and CDR2 as SVGAGI (reference sequence). CDR3 sequence (DNA): TGTGCCAGCACTCAGGGGTTAGGTATCGTTGGCTACACCTTC. It encodes CASTQGLGIVGYTF.

The gene calls are TRBV5-1 and TRBJ1-5; D may be TRBD1 (6 bases). The germline V and J ends were trimmed by 1 base and 4 bases, with 12 bases remaining between them. CDR3 length: 15 residues. Germline loops: CDR1 SGHRS, CDR2 YFSETQ. CDR3 DNA sequence: TGCGCCAGCAGCTTGAGGGGGGGTGGGAATCAGCCCCAGCATTTT. This codes for CASSLRGGGNQPQHF.

The chain has TRBV7-2 and TRBJ2-5; no firm D call. CDR1 and CDR2 (germline): SGHTA, FQGNSA. The CDR3 sequence is 11 residues long. Trimming took 5 bases from V and 3 from J, leaving 4 bases between them. CDR3 amino acids: CASSAEETQYF. The CDR3 DNA sequence: TGTGCCAGCAGCGCGGAAGAGACCCAGTACTTC.

V is TRBV6-6 and J is TRBJ2-6, with unresolved D. CDR1 MNHNY and CDR2 SVGAGI come from the germline V gene (reference sequence). The V end was cut by 6 bases, the J end by 1 base, with 10 bases between. The CDR3 is 15 amino acids. The CDR3 region has the DNA TGTGCCAGCAGGAGGCCATCTTCTGGGGCCAACGTCCTGACTTTC. Translation: CASRRPSSGANVLTF.

The CDR3 spells CASSQGLAGEAGQYF. DNA of the CDR3: TGCGCCAGCAGCCAAGGACTAGCGGGAGAAGCCGGGCAGTATTTT. The J gene is TRBJ2-3, the V gene TRBV4-3; 12 bases fit TRBD2. Losses at the gene ends were 1 base for V and 11 bases for J; bases not matched to a gene: 7. The CDR3 is 15 amino acids. Germline CDR1 and CDR2: LGHNA and YSLEER.

The V call is TRBV4-1, the J call TRBJ1-5; maybe TRBD1 (6 bases). The germline V gene encodes CDR1 MGHRA and CDR2 YSYEKL. The CDR3 runs 15 residues. V was clipped by 2 bases and J by 9 bases, with 17 bases between them. Written as DNA, the CDR3 is TGCGCCAGCAGCCAACAAAGGGAGGGGGGAGTGCCCCAGCATTTT. The encoded protein is CASSQQREGGVPQHF.

The chain employs TRBV4-3 and TRBJ2-5; 9 bases map to TRBD2. This CDR3 comprises 16 residues. V was clipped by 1 base and J by 2 bases; unmatched bases: 5. CDR1 and CDR2 (germline): LGHNA, YSLEER. The CDR3 is CASSQGNSGGQETQYF. In DNA form, the CDR3 reads TGCGCCAGCAGCCAAGGGAATAGCGGGGGACAAGAGACCCAGTACTTC.

This chain joins TRBV6-6 and TRBJ1-2; D possibly corresponds to TRBD1 (5 bases). The V end was cut by 6 bases, the J end by 1 base, with 9 bases between. The CDR3 loop spans 13 amino acids. Looked up from germline, CDR1 is MNHNY and CDR2 is SVGAGI (reference sequence). The CDR3, as DNA: TGTGCCAGCAGCCAGGGCTTTAACTATGGCTACACCTTC. Its protein product is CASSQGFNYGYTF.

J is TRBJ1-5 and V is TRBV19; D remains ambiguous. V lost 9 bases to trimming and J lost 4 bases, with 7 bases between them. The CDR3 runs to 11 residues. Germline CDR1 LNHDA, CDR2 SQIVND (reference sequence). The CDR3 here is CASKPNQPQHF. The CDR3 DNA follows: TGTGCCAGCAAGCCTAATCAGCCCCAGCATTTT.

V and J are TRBV9 and TRBJ2-2, with D possibly TRBD2 on 6 matching bases. The ends were cut back, 3 bases at V and 4 bases at J, with 16 bases in the middle. In germline, CDR1 is SGDLS, CDR2 YYNGEE. The CDR3 has 16 amino acids. CDR3 coding DNA: TGTGCCAGCAGCGCTGGACGGGGGTCGGGCACCGGGGAGCTGTTTTTT. It translates to CASSAGRGSGTGELFF.

CDR3 protein: CASSRGDRLNTEAFF. CDR3 bases: TGTGCCAGCAGCCGCGGCGACAGGTTGAACACTGAAGCTTTCTTT. V gene TRBV27 combines with J gene TRBJ1-1, with a possible D match to TRBD1 (6 bases). Trimming took off 6 bases at V and 0 bases at J, with 14 bases between the two ends. The germline V gene encodes CDR1 MNHEY and CDR2 SMNVEV (reference sequence). The CDR3 extends over 15 amino acids.

J is TRBJ1-5 and V is TRBV18; D is possibly TRBD1 (6 bases). CDR3 length: 15 amino acids. V gave up 3 bases and J gave up 0 bases, with 9 bases separating them. Germline V gene data show CDR1 as KGHSH and CDR2 as LQKENI. The CDR3 bases are TGTGCCAGCTCACCGAACAGGGTTAGCAATCAGCCCCAGCATTTT. Protein: CASSPNRVSNQPQHF.

The chain links TRBV6-5 to TRBJ1-4; D is perhaps TRBD1 (5 bases). Germline V gene data show CDR1 as MNHEY and CDR2 as SVGAGI. CDR3 length: 15 residues. The V and J ends lost 6 bases and 11 bases respectively, with 22 bases between them. CDR3 sequence (DNA): TGTGCCAGCAGAGAAACTCTGAATCAGGGTCATAAACTGTTTTTT. It encodes CASRETLNQGHKLFF.

The chain has TRBV28 and TRBJ1-1, with 7 bases that match TRBD1. The CDR3 loop spans 14 amino acids. The trim removed 7 bases at V and 4 bases at J, leaving 9 bases unmatched. Germline-derived CDR1 and CDR2 are MDHEN and SYDVKM. CDR3 amino acids: CASKPSGTVTEAFF. CDR3 in DNA: TGTGCCAGCAAACCATCCGGGACAGTCACTGAAGCTTTCTTT. The full variable domain, with the rest looked up from reference TRBV28 and TRBJ1-1, is DVKVTQSSRYLVKRTGEKVFLECVQDMDHENMFWYRQDPGLGLRLIYFSYDVKMKEKGDIPEGYSVSREKKERFSLILESASTNQTSMYLCASKPSGTVTEAFFGQGTRLTVV.

The chain employs TRBV5-1 and TRBJ2-2; possible D gene TRBD1, 5 bases. Germline lookup yields CDR1 SGHRS and CDR2 YFSETQ. The CDR3 runs 20 residues. V lost 1 base and J lost 1, with 23 bases in between. CDR3 DNA: TGCGCCAGCAGCTTGAATAGTCGCTCCTGGGGCCGACTGAACACCGGGGAGCTGTTTTTT. Protein: CASSLNSRSWGRLNTGELFF.

The rearrangement links TRBV4-3 to TRBJ1-6; possibly TRBD1 for D (6 bases). Germline V gene sequence: CDR1 LGHNA, CDR2 YSLEER. Trimming shortened V by 0 bases and J by 7 bases, and 16 bases separated the two germline ends. The CDR3 length is 17 residues. As DNA, the CDR3 is TGCGCCAGCAGCCAAGATCCGGGGCAGGGGATAAATTCACCCCTCCACTTT. Encoded protein: CASSQDPGQGINSPLHF.

The chain is built from TRBV11-2 and TRBJ1-6; D remains ambiguous. Looked up from germline, CDR1 is SGHAT and CDR2 is FQNNGV. V was pared by 3 bases and J by 10 bases, with 13 bases between. This CDR3 is 14 amino acids long. CDR3 DNA sequence: TGTGCCAGCAGCTTCCACGTATTTGGCTCACCCCTCCACTTT. It yields the protein CASSFHVFGSPLHF.

The J gene is TRBJ2-2, the V gene TRBV7-2, with 9 bases that match TRBD1. Germline V lookup: CDR1 SGHTA, CDR2 FQGNSA. This CDR3 is built from 15 residues. V dropped 4 bases and J dropped 4; count of bases not matched to a gene: 4. DNA for the CDR3: TGTGCCAGCAGCTCACAGGGGGCCGGCACCGGGGAGCTGTTTTTT. Protein sequence: CASSSQGAGTGELFF.

V usage is TRBV21-1 and J usage is TRBJ2-7; the table assigns TRBD2, which was not confirmed against the DNA. TRBV21-1 constitutes a pseudogene. The CDR3 length is 16 residues. The chain's CDR3 is CASSNDPRLAGYEQYF. The CDR3 nucleotides are TGTGCCAGCAGCAACGACCCTAGACTAGCGGGTTACGAGCAGTACTTC.

The chain carries TRBV9 and TRBJ2-2, with TRBD2 matching 10 bases. The CDR3 has 17 amino acids. V was pared by 5 bases and J by 2 bases, with 9 bases of the junction left unmatched. Germline lookup yields CDR1 SGDLS and CDR2 YYNGEE. CDR3 amino acids: CASSSRLAGYNTGELFF. DNA of the CDR3: TGTGCCAGCAGTTCTCGACTAGCGGGCTACAACACCGGGGAGCTGTTTTTT.

This chain connects TRBV6-5 to TRBJ1-4; TRBD1 is a possible D gene (5 bases). CDR3 length equals 15 residues. Germline V gives CDR1 MNHEY, CDR2 SVGAGI. Trimming cost V 4 bases and J 2 bases, with 11 bases left between them. The CDR3 loop is CASSFAGLTNEKLFF. As DNA, the CDR3 is TGTGCCAGCAGTTTCGCAGGGCTCACTAATGAAAAACTGTTTTTT.

The chain is built from TRBV6-5 and TRBJ2-2, with D maybe TRBD2 (5 bases). Germline V gene data show CDR1 as MNHEY and CDR2 as SVGAGI. This CDR3 comprises 14 residues. Trimming pared 2 bases from V and 3 bases from J, leaving 7 bases between. CDR3 nucleotide sequence: TGTGCCAGCAGTTACCAGGAGGACACCGGGGAGCTGTTTTTT. Translating it yields CASSYQEDTGELFF.

The chain couples TRBV6-5 to TRBJ2-7; 8 nucleotides agree with TRBD2. The CDR3 has 15 residues. J gave up 1 base and V 2 bases, and 4 bases lay outside the gene matches. Germline assignment: CDR1 MNHEY and CDR2 SVGAGI. The CDR3 here is CASSYMLAGSYEQYF. The CDR3 bases are TGTGCCAGCAGTTACATGCTAGCGGGTTCCTACGAGCAGTACTTC.